This TCR beta chain was sequenced for a study of T cell repertoires in cytomegalovirus infection. Study background: Peptides in the study included HLA-C-restricted and HLA-B-restricted CMV epitopes. Matching HLA type, along with CMV infection, was indicated by public TCR beta signatures. General observations from the study: The ex vivo response showed dominance by HLA-C-restricted CMV-specific TCR beta clonotypes. Cumulative frequency of public TCR beta families picked out carriers of CMV plus the relevant HLA.

TCRdb independently ran MiXCR on the reads; one entry per CDR3 protein. Among under 300,000 distinct CDR3 sequences, about 20% were seen once, and the ten largest hold roughly a fifth. In this sample, this clonotype turned up many times. Antigen unknown. The material was cultured PBMCs, obtained from culture after CMV antigen stimulation. This TCR came from a human donor in good health (CMV status not recorded). Some clones in this sample may be carry-over from other donors' samples.

The CDR3 DNA reads as TGTGCCAGCAGCCGGGACAGGGTAACTAATGAAAAACTGTTTTTT. This gives the protein CASSRDRVTNEKLFF. The chain uses TRBV4-2 and TRBJ1-4; 9 bases line up with TRBD1. Trimming at V came to 4 bases and at J to 1 base, leaving 1 base not matched to a gene. The CDR3 length is 15 residues. Germline CDR1 LGHNA, CDR2 YNFKEQ.